The clone carrying this TCR beta chain showed up many times. The target antigen is unknown. V lost 6 bases, J lost 2 bases, and 9 bases stayed unmatched. The CDR3 spans 16 residues. Germline-derived CDR1 and CDR2 are MNHEY and SVGAGI. The source of the sample is a study of T cells after yellow fever vaccination. TCRdb itself ran the 5' RACE reads through MiXCR, one entry per CDR3 protein. This sample has about 260,000 distinct CDR3 sequences, with about 5% found just once. Study-wide findings and caveats: It was a small share of clonotypes that appeared in both CD4 and CD8 compartments. Abundant contaminating clonotypes from the bulk population could appear in FACS-sorted repertoires. The secondary response was weaker but peaked faster, day 5 versus 15.

This TCR was recovered from a man between 18 and 29 years old who received the YFV17D yellow fever vaccine. The V and J genes are TRBV6-5 and TRBJ2-2, with 7 positions matching TRBD2. The starting material was CD4+ T cells sorted from PBMCs, obtained on the day of the yellow fever booster vaccination. The chain's CDR3 is CASSRGASGNTGELFF. The CDR3 DNA is TGTGCCAGCAGCCGCGGGGCTAGCGGCAACACCGGGGAGCTGTTTTTT.